This entry concerns a single T cell receptor beta chain. Its target is unknown. This specimen belongs to a study of healthy donors' naive CD4 and CD8 T cells. A linear amplification protocol produced the TCR libraries from around 500 ng of total RNA. Each CDR3 protein is one row after TCRdb ran MiXCR on the reads. This sample yields approximately 180,000 distinct CDR3 sequences, of which around 80% are seen a single time; roughly 2.3% belongs to the top ten. The CDR3 consists of 14 residues. V was pared by 3 bases and J by 0 bases, with 8 bases between. Germline CDR1 MNHEY, CDR2 SVGAGI. Study-wide results and limits: Reportedly, most V and J gene segments showed naive CD4+ versus CD8+ bias.

This receptor was taken from a pool of human donors in good health; the sample pools cells from several healthy donors. V and J are TRBV6-5 and TRBJ1-1; D is uncertain. Sequencing was carried out using naive CD4+ and CD8+ T cells sorted from blood, pooled from several donors. The CDR3 sequence: CASSYTAMNTEAFF. CDR3 DNA: TGTGCCAGCAGTTATACAGCAATGAACACTGAAGCTTTCTTT.